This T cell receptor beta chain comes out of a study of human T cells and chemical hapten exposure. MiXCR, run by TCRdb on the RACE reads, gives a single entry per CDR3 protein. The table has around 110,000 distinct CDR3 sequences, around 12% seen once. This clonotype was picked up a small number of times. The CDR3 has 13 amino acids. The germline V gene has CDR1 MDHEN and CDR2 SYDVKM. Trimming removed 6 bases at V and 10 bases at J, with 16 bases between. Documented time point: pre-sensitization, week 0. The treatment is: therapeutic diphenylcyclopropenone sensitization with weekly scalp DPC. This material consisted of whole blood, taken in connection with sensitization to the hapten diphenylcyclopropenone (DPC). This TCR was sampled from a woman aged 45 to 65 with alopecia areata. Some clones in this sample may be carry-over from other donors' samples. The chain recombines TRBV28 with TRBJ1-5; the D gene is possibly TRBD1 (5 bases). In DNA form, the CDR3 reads TGTGCCAGCAGCCCGGGACCCTCCATACCCCAGCATTTT. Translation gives CASSPGPSIPQHF.